Presented here are 30 T cell receptor beta chains from one specimen sequenced in a study of regulatory T cells in long-lasting Graves disease. Sequencing libraries for TCR beta were prepared with iRepertoire HTBI primers and Arm-PCR of CDR3 regions. Each CDR3 protein gets one entry after TCRdb re-called the multiplex PCR reads with MiXCR. The sample lists approximately 400,000 distinct CDR3 sequences, around 14% occurring once. Time point noted: newly diagnosed GD, antithyroid drugs for less than 3 months. The TCR library was prepared using RNA isolated from PBMCs. The same sample was also used in a study of T cells in Graves' hyperthyroidism and ophthalmopathy.

The sequences come from peripheral blood mononuclear cells (PBMCs), collected at new diagnosis, from a patient treated with antithyroid drugs. The source is a woman aged 25 to 39 with Graves disease.

This clonotype was counted ten times or more. The chain joins TRBV11-2 to TRBJ2-7, with D tentatively TRBD2 (6 bases). The germline V and J ends were trimmed by 3 bases and 6 bases, with 12 bases remaining between them. The CDR3 extends over 13 amino acids. The germline CDR1 and CDR2 sequences are SGHAT and FQNNGV. For the CDR3, the DNA is TGTGCCAGCAGCTTGGCTAGCGCCGTCGAGCAGTACTTC. Its protein product is CASSLASAVEQYF.

The chain recombines TRBV6-1 with TRBJ2-7; possibly TRBD1 or TRBD2 for D (5 bases each). Germline CDR1 MNHNS, CDR2 SASEGT. V lost 7 bases, J lost 0 bases, and 13 bases lay in between. This CDR3 is built from 14 residues. In DNA form, the CDR3 reads TGTGCCAGCATAGGGACCGCGAGCTCCTACGAGCAGTACTTC. It is translated as CASIGTASSYEQYF.

A few counts support this clonotype. V gene TRBV6-2 or TRBV6-3 combines with J gene TRBJ2-1, with a weak D call TRBD2 (6 bases). V lost 6 bases, J lost 9 bases, and 12 bases lay in between. Looked up from germline, CDR1 is MNHEY and CDR2 is SVGEGT. The CDR3 totals 12 residues. DNA of the CDR3: TGTGCCAGCAGCGACGGGAGAATTGAGCAGTTCTTC. It specifies CASSDGRIEQFF.

This clonotype was recorded a few times. The V and J genes are TRBV24-1 and TRBJ2-1, with TRBD2 matching over 7 bases. The CDR3 spans 14 residues. Germline V gene lookup returns CDR1 KGHDR and CDR2 SFDVKD. V lost 7 bases, J lost 3 bases, and 5 bases stayed unmatched. The DNA for the CDR3 is TGTGCCACCAGAGGCGGGAGCAACTACAATGAGCAGTTCTTC. Its translation: CATRGGSNYNEQFF.

This clonotype was picked up many times. The chain recombines TRBV29-1 with TRBJ2-3; the D gene is possibly TRBD2 (6 bases). V shed 5 bases and J shed 2 bases, with 11 bases lying between them. The length of the CDR3 is 13 residues. Germline V gene lookup returns CDR1 SQVTM and CDR2 ANQGSEA. The chain's CDR3 is CSVWASDTDTQYF. CDR3 bases: TGCAGCGTTTGGGCTAGCGACACAGATACGCAGTATTTT.

This clonotype was seen more than once but under ten times. The chain joins TRBV5-4 to TRBJ2-4; weak D call: TRBD2 (7 bases). V was trimmed by 7 bases and J by 0 bases, leaving 17 bases between them. Germline V gene sequence: CDR1 SGHNT, CDR2 YYREEE (reference sequence). There are 16 residues in the CDR3. CDR3 residues: CASGGDSGLAKNIQYF. For the CDR3, the DNA is TGTGCCAGCGGGGGCGATAGCGGGCTAGCCAAAAACATTCAGTACTTC.

This clonotype occurred a few times. The gene calls are TRBV27 and TRBJ1-5, with a tentative D call TRBD1 (6 bases). V was trimmed by 4 bases and J by 6 bases, leaving 10 bases between them. CDR1 MNHEY and CDR2 SMNVEV come from the germline V gene (reference sequence). This CDR3 comprises 13 residues. CDR3 region: CASSSPGVQPQHF. The CDR3 DNA sequence: TGTGCCAGCAGTTCCCCAGGGGTTCAGCCCCAGCATTTT.

This clonotype has a count of ten or more. V gene TRBV27 combines with J gene TRBJ2-1; 8 positions agree with TRBD2. The trim removed 0 bases at V and 3 bases at J, leaving 7 bases unmatched. The CDR3 contains 17 residues. Germline values: CDR1 MNHEY, CDR2 SMNVEV (reference sequence). CDR3 in amino acids: CASSLSAGGLVYNEQFF. The CDR3 nucleotides read TGTGCCAGCAGTTTATCGGCGGGGGGCCTGGTCTACAATGAGCAGTTCTTC.

This clonotype was detected a few times. The J gene is TRBJ2-7, the V gene TRBV7-8; D unclear. From germline, CDR1 is SGHVS and CDR2 FQNEAQ. The CDR3 is made up of 14 amino acids. V was pared by 5 bases and J by 0 bases, with 11 bases between. The CDR3 here is CASSGTAYSYEQYF. The CDR3 nucleotides read TGTGCCAGCAGCGGAACGGCCTACTCCTACGAGCAGTACTTC.

The genes are TRBV9 and TRBJ2-2; tentatively, D is TRBD1 (7 bases). V was shortened by 6 bases and J by 7 bases, with 16 bases between the two germline ends. Germline V CDR1 and CDR2: SGDLS, YYNGEE. This CDR3 region has 14 residues. The CDR3 protein is CASTLQGRDGELFF. The CDR3 DNA is TGTGCCAGCACTTTACAGGGGCGGGACGGGGAGCTGTTTTTT.

This clonotype was detected ten times or more. The chain recombines TRBV30 with TRBJ2-7; D is unresolved. Per the germline V gene, CDR1 is GTSNPN and CDR2 is SVGIG (reference sequence). The CDR3 is 11 amino acids. Trimming pared 2 bases from V and 3 bases from J, leaving 5 bases between. The CDR3 loop reads CAWSRDYEQYF. CDR3 nucleotide sequence: TGTGCCTGGAGTAGGGACTACGAGCAGTACTTC. The full variable domain, completed using reference TRBV30 and TRBJ2-7, is SQTIHQWPATLVQPVGSPLSLECTVEGTSNPNLYWYRQAAGRGLQLLFYSVGIGQISSEVPQNLSASRPQDRQFILSSKKLLLSDSGFYLCAWSRDYEQYFGPGTRLTVT.

This clonotype showed up just a few times. The J gene is TRBJ2-7, the V gene TRBV7-3, with TRBD1 as a possible D gene (5 bases). This CDR3 contains 15 residues. Germline CDR1 SGHTA, CDR2 FQGTGA. V was cut by 3 bases and J by 3 bases, with 15 bases left in between. The CDR3 loop reads CASSLGTGPLYEQYF. The CDR3, as DNA: TGTGCCAGCAGCTTGGGCACAGGACCCCTCTACGAGCAGTACTTC.

The V call is TRBV6-5, the J call TRBJ1-1; the D is unclear. This CDR3 has 16 amino acids. V was pared by 4 bases and J by 1 base, with 16 bases between. Germline V gene data show CDR1 as MNHEY and CDR2 as SVGAGI. DNA for the CDR3: TGTGCCAGCAGTTTGGGCCCGGGGTGGGGGAACACTGAAGCTTTCTTT. As protein: CASSLGPGWGNTEAFF.

This chain joins TRBV24-1 and TRBJ1-5, with no clear D. The CDR3 spans 14 residues. Trimming left V 1 base short and J 4 bases short, with 7 bases between. Germline V CDR1 and CDR2: KGHDR, SFDVKD. The DNA of the CDR3 is TGTGCCACCAGTGATTTTGGAACGAATCAGCCCCAGCATTTT. Translating it yields CATSDFGTNQPQHF.

CDR3 residues: CASSSQTSGTDTQYF. For the CDR3, the DNA is TGTGCCAGCAGTTCCCAGACTAGCGGCACAGATACGCAGTATTTT. The chain has TRBV12-3 or TRBV12-4 and TRBJ2-3, with 8 nucleotides matching TRBD2. The trim removed 4 bases at V and 1 base at J, leaving 4 bases unmatched. CDR3 length: 15 amino acids.

This clonotype showed up just once. Compared with germline, one end of the junction differs, possibly owing to a read error. The rearrangement uses TRBV19 and TRBJ1-1; 8 bases fit TRBD1. The CDR3 is 13 amino acids. Germline CDR1 LNHDA, CDR2 SQIVND (reference sequence). The CDR3 nucleotides read TGTGCCGGTAGTATGGACAGGGACACTGAAGCTTTCTTT. Its translation is CAGSMDRDTEAFF.

Remarks on this clonotype: This may stem from a read error, because a much larger clone lies one nucleotide away. The rearrangement links TRBV7-8 to TRBJ2-5; 10 positions match TRBD1. The CDR3 is made up of 16 amino acids. Germline assignment: CDR1 SGHVS and CDR2 FQNEAQ. V dropped 4 bases and J dropped 1; count of bases not matched to a gene: 6. Here the CDR3 reads CASSSVGTGVQETQYF. The CDR3 DNA is TGTGCCAGCAGCTCAGTGGGGACAGGGGTCCAAGAGACCCAGTACTTC.

This clonotype was recorded many times. V and J are TRBV11-3 and TRBJ2-3; tentatively, D is TRBD2 (5 bases). The CDR3 runs to 17 residues. Looked up from germline, CDR1 is SGHNT and CDR2 is YENEEA. V was shortened by 5 bases and J by 2 bases, with 20 bases between the two germline ends. CDR3 loop: CASSPPGWSANTDTQYF. CDR3 coding DNA: TGTGCCAGCAGCCCCCCGGGGTGGAGCGCAAACACAGATACGCAGTATTTT.

The sample holds a few counts of this clonotype. The genes are TRBV27 and TRBJ2-2, with D uncertain. V lost 2 bases and J 4 bases, leaving 8 bases between the germline ends. The germline V gene encodes CDR1 MNHEY and CDR2 SMNVEV (reference sequence). This CDR3 spans 14 amino acids. As DNA, the CDR3 is TGTGCCAGCAGTTTAGATCACGGCACCGGGGAGCTGTTTTTT. This codes for CASSLDHGTGELFF.

This clonotype was found many times. The chain carries TRBV6-1 and TRBJ1-5, with D tentatively TRBD1 (6 bases). Deletions cut 2 bases from V and 4 bases from J, with 6 bases between. The germline V gene has CDR1 MNHNS and CDR2 SASEGT. The CDR3 has 13 amino acids. The CDR3 loop is CASSETGNQPQHF. The CDR3 region has the DNA TGTGCCAGCAGTGAAACAGGGAATCAGCCCCAGCATTTT.

This clonotype was counted a few times. The chain employs TRBV5-4 and TRBJ2-7, with 7 bases that match TRBD2. This CDR3 is 15 amino acids long. With 2 bases clipped from V and 3 bases from J, the junction kept 8 bases outside the gene matches. CDR1 and CDR2 from the germline V gene are SGHNT and YYREEE (reference sequence). The CDR3 sequence is CASSFQRGSSYEQYF. In DNA, the CDR3 is TGTGCCAGCAGCTTTCAGCGGGGATCTAGCTACGAGCAGTACTTC.

Concerning this clonotype: This may be a read error: a much more frequent sequence differs by one nucleotide. This rearrangement joins TRBV20-1 to TRBJ2-5; D is possibly TRBD1 (6 bases). From germline, CDR1 is DFQATT and CDR2 SNEGSKA (reference sequence). V was trimmed by 5 bases and J by 11 bases, leaving 24 bases between them. This CDR3 is built from 14 residues. CDR3 residues: CSAHPRGPTGEQYF. The DNA for the CDR3 is TGCAGTGCTCACCCACGGGGTCCGACAGGTGAGCAGTACTTC.

The V call is TRBV4-3, the J call TRBJ1-1; weak D call: TRBD1 (6 bases). V was pared by 3 bases and J by 1 base, with 15 bases between. The CDR3 consists of 16 residues. Germline CDR1 LGHNA, CDR2 YSLEER. In DNA form, the CDR3 reads TGCGCCAGCAGCCATTATCAGGGGAATCGGAACACTGAAGCTTTCTTT. This codes for CASSHYQGNRNTEAFF.

Concerning this clonotype: It may be a read error: a sequence one base away is much more abundant. The CDR3 sequence is CVSSRRGQETQYF. In DNA, the CDR3 is TGTGTCAGCTCAAGGAGAGGCCAAGAGACCCAGTACTTC. V usage is TRBV18 and J usage is TRBJ2-5; D remains ambiguous. The CDR3 sequence is 13 residues long. Germline lookup yields CDR1 KGHSH and CDR2 LQKENI.

The V and J genes are TRBV20-1 and TRBJ2-1, with D uncertain. V gave up 0 bases and J gave up 4 bases, with 1 base separating them. Germline lookup yields CDR1 DFQATT and CDR2 SNEGSKA (reference sequence). CDR3 size: 11 residues. The CDR3 spells CSARDYNEQFF. CDR3 DNA sequence: TGCAGTGCTAGAGATTACAATGAGCAGTTCTTC.

The genes are TRBV29-1 and TRBJ2-2; D uncertain. CDR3 length: 14 amino acids. Germline V gene lookup returns CDR1 SQVTM and CDR2 ANQGSEA. The V end lost 4 bases, the J end lost 6 bases, and 15 bases lay between the germline ends. CDR3 loop: CSVGKRTPAGELFF. Written as DNA, the CDR3 is TGCAGCGTTGGGAAAAGAACTCCGGCCGGGGAGCTGTTTTTT.

This clonotype was observed a few times. The V gene is TRBV20-1, the J gene TRBJ1-4, with unresolved D. This CDR3 comprises 11 residues. Germline loops: CDR1 DFQATT, CDR2 SNEGSKA (reference sequence). The V end lost 3 bases, the J end lost 6 bases, and 5 bases lay between the germline ends. The chain's CDR3 is CSARDYEKLFF. DNA for the CDR3: TGCAGTGCTAGGGACTATGAAAAACTGTTTTTT.

CDR3 protein: CASSLGLPTCEQYF. CDR3 sequence (DNA): TGTGCCAGCAGTCTTGGACTACCGACCTGCGAGCAGTACTTC. The V and J genes are TRBV28 and TRBJ2-7, with D possibly being TRBD2 (6 bases). CDR1 is MDHEN, CDR2 SYDVKM, per germline. Trimming shortened V by 5 bases and J by 6 bases, and 17 bases separated the two germline ends. The CDR3 spans 14 residues.

At least ten counts were recorded for this clonotype. The rearrangement uses TRBV2 and TRBJ1-6; D is perhaps TRBD1 (5 bases). Trimming left V 6 bases short and J 8 bases short, with 26 bases between. CDR1 SNHLY and CDR2 FYNNEI come from the germline V gene. The CDR3 covers 18 residues. CDR3 loop: CASRLGTQGLDMDSPLHF. The CDR3 coding sequence is TGTGCCAGCAGGCTAGGGACTCAGGGATTGGATATGGATTCACCCCTCCACTTT.

There are many counts of this clonotype. The J gene is TRBJ1-1, the V gene TRBV5-4, with a tentative D call TRBD1 (6 bases). Trimming left V 0 bases short and J 0 bases short, with 9 bases between. CDR3 length: 15 residues. CDR1 is SGHNT, CDR2 YYREEE, per germline (reference sequence). CDR3 sequence (DNA): TGTGCCAGCAGCTTGGAGGGGGGAATGAACACTGAAGCTTTCTTT. It is translated as CASSLEGGMNTEAFF.